This T cell receptor beta chain was identified during a study of blood T cell repertoires in COVID-19. Generated by immunoSEQ multiplex PCR, the TCRdb table keeps only in-frame clones and is missing some. This table has around 200,000 clones, 70% to 90% appearing once. This clone is a singleton in its sample. The sequence came from a woman in her twenties or thirties who had been exposed to COVID-19. Sample: PBMCs or T cells enriched from blood (not recorded which).

The CDR3 is CATTGTATGELFF. The DNA of the CDR3 is TGTGCCACCACCGGGACAGCTACCGGGGAGCTGTTTTTT. The chain is built from TRBV19 and TRBJ2-2, with 7 nucleotides matching TRBD1. The CDR3 contains 13 residues. The germline V gene has CDR1 LNHDA and CDR2 SQIVND (reference sequence). With V trimmed by 10 bases and J by 5 bases, 7 bases remained unmatched. Using reference TRBV19 and TRBJ2-2 for the parts outside the CDR3, the full variable domain is DGGITQSPKYLFRKEGQNVTLSCEQNLNHDAMYWYRQDPGQGLRLIYYSQIVNDFQKGDIAEGYSVSREKKESFPLTVTSAQKNPTAFYLCATTGTATGELFFGEGSRLTVL.